The 2 T cell receptor beta chains listed next were all sequenced from one sample in a study of T cells in Graves' hyperthyroidism and ophthalmopathy. Amplification of TCR beta CDR3 regions used RNA as the template. The HTBI primer set drove a first-round RT-PCR of the TCR CDR3. MiXCR was run by TCRdb on the multiplex PCR reads, yielding one entry per CDR3 protein. Seen here are tens of thousands of distinct CDR3 sequences, roughly 50% observed once, and the top ten hold 12%. Material for sequencing was blood. These receptors were collected from a woman aged 25 to 39 with Graves' ophthalmopathy.

Comments on this clonotype: The conserved phenylalanine or tryptophan is not found at the CDR3 terminus, so this likely reflects a read error. The J gene is TRBJ1-2, the V gene TRBV5-8, with 9 bases aligning to TRBD1. Germline-derived CDR1 and CDR2 are SGHTS and YDEGEE. The CDR3 loop spans 15 amino acids. The DNA of the CDR3 is TGTGCCCGCAGCCGGCCGGGACAGGGAACCTATGGCTACACCCTC. Its protein is CARSRPGQGTYGYTL.

Notes on this clonotype: A read error may produce the germline difference seen at one junction end. This rearrangement joins TRBV20-1 to TRBJ1-3; 8 nucleotides align to TRBD1. Germline V gives CDR1 DFQATT, CDR2 SNEGSKA (reference sequence). CDR3 length: 14 amino acids. The CDR3 reads CSVLDRASGNTIYF. Here the CDR3 DNA reads TGCAGTGTCCTGGACAGGGCGTCTGGAAACACCATATACTTT.